Sequencing of this T cell receptor beta chain was carried out in a study of shared T cell receptors in the human thymus. TCRdb keeps only in-frame clones here, not all; method: immunoSEQ multiplex PCR. This table has hundreds of thousands of clones, over 75% appearing once. The CDR3 totals 14 residues. Per the germline V gene, CDR1 is LNHDA and CDR2 is SQIVND (reference sequence). V was cut by 7 bases and J by 5 bases, with 17 bases left in between. These data also formed part of another study, on human thymus T cells. That work contributes: The donor group consisted of healthy Finnish infants who were having corrective surgery for congenital heart defects. Resections removed during corrective heart surgery provided the thymus tissue used. V and J genes seemed to be used with bias in thymic and blood repertoires. In unrelated individuals, thymic repertoires overlapped highly, according to related research.

Material: thymocytes. This sequence joins TRBV19 and TRBJ2-5; D is unclear. The origin of this receptor is a boy younger than two with a congenital heart defect. CDR3 region: CASTPSGGQETQYF. CDR3 DNA sequence: TGTGCCAGTACCCCCTCGGGTGGTCAGGAGACCCAGTACTTC.